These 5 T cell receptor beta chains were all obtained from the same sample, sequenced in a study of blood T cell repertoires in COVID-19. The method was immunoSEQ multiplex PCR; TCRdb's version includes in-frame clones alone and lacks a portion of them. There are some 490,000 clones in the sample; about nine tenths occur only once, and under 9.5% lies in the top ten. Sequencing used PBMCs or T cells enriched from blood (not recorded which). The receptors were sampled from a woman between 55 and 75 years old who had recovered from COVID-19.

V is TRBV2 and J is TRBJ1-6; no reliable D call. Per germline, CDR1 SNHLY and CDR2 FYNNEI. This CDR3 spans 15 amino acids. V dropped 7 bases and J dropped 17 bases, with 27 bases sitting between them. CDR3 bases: TGTGCCAGCACCCAACGGGCGGATGGACCGGCGGAGGTCCACTTT. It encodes CASTQRADGPAEVHF.

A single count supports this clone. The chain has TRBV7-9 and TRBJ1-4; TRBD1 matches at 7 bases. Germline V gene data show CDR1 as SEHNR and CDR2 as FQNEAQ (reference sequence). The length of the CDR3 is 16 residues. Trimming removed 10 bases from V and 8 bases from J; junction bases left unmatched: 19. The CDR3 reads CAIRGRFDRVGEKLFF. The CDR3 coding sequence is TGTGCCATCCGAGGGAGATTCGACAGGGTCGGGGAAAAACTGTTTTTT.

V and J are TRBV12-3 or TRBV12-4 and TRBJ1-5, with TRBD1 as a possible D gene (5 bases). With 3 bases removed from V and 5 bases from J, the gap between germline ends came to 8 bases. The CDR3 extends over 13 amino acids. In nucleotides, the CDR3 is TGTGCCAGCAGTTTTGGGGCAGATCAGCCCCAGCATTTT. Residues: CASSFGADQPQHF.

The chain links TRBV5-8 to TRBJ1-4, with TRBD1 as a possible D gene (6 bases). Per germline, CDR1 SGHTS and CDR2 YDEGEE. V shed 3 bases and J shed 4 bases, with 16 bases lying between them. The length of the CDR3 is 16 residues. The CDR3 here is CASSSGRGIINEKLFF. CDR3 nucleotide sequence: TGTGCCAGCAGCTCGGGGAGGGGGATTATTAATGAAAAACTGTTTTTT. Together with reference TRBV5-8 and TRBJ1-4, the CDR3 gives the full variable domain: EAGVTQSPTHLIKTRGQQATLRCSPISGHTSVYWYQQALGLGLQFLLWYDEGEERNRGNFPPRFSGRQFPNYSSELNVNALELEDSALYLCASSSGRGIINEKLFFGSGTQLSVL.

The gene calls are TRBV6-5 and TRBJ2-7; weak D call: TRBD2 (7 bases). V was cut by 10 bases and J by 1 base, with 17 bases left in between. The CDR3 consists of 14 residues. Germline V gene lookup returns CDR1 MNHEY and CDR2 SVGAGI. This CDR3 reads CATRRGATSYEQYV. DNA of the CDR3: TGTGCCACCCGCCGGGGGGCAACATCCTACGAGCAGTACGTC.